A single sample is the source of the 10 T cell receptor beta chains below, sequenced in a study of blood T cell repertoires in COVID-19. Using immunoSEQ multiplex PCR, the repertoire was profiled, and TCRdb retains in-frame clones only, with some absent. Of some 120,000 clones in the sample, around 80% were seen once. Sequencing was carried out using peripheral blood. These receptors all stem from a woman between 45 and 65 years old with acute or convalescent COVID-19.

The V and J genes are TRBV5-4 and TRBJ2-7, with D possibly matching TRBD1 (6 bases). The V end lost 5 bases, the J end lost 7 bases, and 22 bases lay between the germline ends. The CDR3 loop spans 15 amino acids. The germline gives CDR1 SGHNT, CDR2 YYREEE (reference sequence). For the CDR3, the DNA is TGTGCCAGCAGTCCAAACCACAACAGGGTGCTGGAGCAGTACTTC. It specifies CASSPNHNRVLEQYF. Full variable domain (outside the CDR3, taken from reference TRBV5-4 and TRBJ2-7): ETGVTQSPTHLIKTRGQQVTLRCSSQSGHNTVSWYQQALGQGPQFIFQYYREEENGRGNFPPRFSGLQFPNYSSELNVNALELDDSALYLCASSPNHNRVLEQYFGPGTRLTVT.

V gene TRBV12-3 or TRBV12-4 combines with J gene TRBJ1-2; 7 bases line up with TRBD1. Unmatched junction bases numbered 5, after V lost 5 bases and J lost 5 bases. The CDR3 covers 13 residues. The CDR3 coding sequence is TGTGCCAGCAGTCTACAGGGGAGATATGGCTACACCTTC. This encodes CASSLQGRYGYTF.

The chain employs TRBV18 and TRBJ1-1; 8 positions agree with TRBD1. V shed 3 bases, J shed 6 bases, and the junction held 3 bases outside the gene matches. Germline CDR1 KGHSH, CDR2 LQKENI. This CDR3 has 13 residues. This chain's CDR3 is CASSPPTGAEAFF. The DNA for the CDR3 is TGTGCCAGCTCACCGCCGACAGGGGCTGAAGCTTTCTTT.

This clone came up once. V and J are TRBV19 and TRBJ2-2; tentative D call: TRBD1 (6 bases). With 3 bases removed from V and 7 bases from J, the gap between germline ends came to 15 bases. This CDR3 comprises 15 residues. CDR1 is LNHDA and CDR2 is SQIVND in the germline V gene (reference sequence). The CDR3 DNA reads TGTGCCAGTAGTATGGGGGCGGTCGGAATCGGGGAGCTGTTTTTT. Translating gives CASSMGAVGIGELFF.

This chain uses TRBV19 with TRBJ1-5; D is possibly TRBD1 (5 bases). With 3 bases removed from V and 5 bases from J, the gap between germline ends came to 8 bases. The length of the CDR3 is 13 residues. The germline CDR1 and CDR2 sequences are LNHDA and SQIVND (reference sequence). CDR3 nucleotide sequence: TGTGCCAGTAGTATCGGGGGTCATCAGCCCCAGCATTTT. It encodes CASSIGGHQPQHF.

This chain links TRBV5-1 with TRBJ1-2; possibly TRBD1 for D (6 bases). CDR1 is SGHRS and CDR2 is YFSETQ in the germline V gene. The CDR3 consists of 16 residues. V was shortened by 3 bases and J by 7 bases, with 22 bases between the two germline ends. CDR3 bases: TGCGCCAGCAGCTCGAAAACCTCGGGGGGCCCAATTGGCTACACCTTC. Protein product: CASSSKTSGGPIGYTF.

This clone was recorded once. The chain has TRBV6-6 and TRBJ1-1; D unresolved. This CDR3 spans 16 amino acids. Per the germline V gene, CDR1 is MNHNY and CDR2 is SVGAGI (reference sequence). Trimming took 6 bases from V and 5 from J, leaving 22 bases between them. CDR3 region: CASRWPKNSLDTEAFF. The DNA for the CDR3 is TGTGCCAGCAGGTGGCCCAAAAACAGCCTCGATACTGAAGCTTTCTTT.

The chain employs TRBV10-2 and TRBJ2-7, with 12 bases identical to TRBD2. Trimming at V came to 7 bases and at J to 5 bases, leaving 12 bases not matched to a gene. The CDR3 runs 16 residues. Germline V gene lookup returns CDR1 WSHSY and CDR2 SAAADI. CDR3 sequence: CASNGLAGTDKDEQYF. CDR3 in DNA: TGCGCCAGCAATGGACTAGCGGGAACAGATAAGGACGAGCAGTACTTC.

V is TRBV25-1 and J is TRBJ1-2; 8 bases line up with TRBD1. The V gene end was trimmed by 3 bases and the J gene end by 5 bases; junction bases not matched to a gene: 11. Germline lookup yields CDR1 MGHDK and CDR2 SYGVNS. This CDR3 region has 16 residues. The CDR3 here is CASSDSSTGGVYGYTF. CDR3 sequence (DNA): TGTGCCAGCAGTGACTCCTCCACAGGGGGGGTTTATGGCTACACCTTC.

This clone showed up just once. The chain joins TRBV28 to TRBJ1-2; D uncertain. The germline gives CDR1 MDHEN, CDR2 SYDVKM. Trimming stripped 8 bases from V and 4 bases from J, with 17 bases between. The CDR3 runs to 14 residues. The CDR3 reads CASVWAGLTYGYTF. CDR3 bases: TGTGCCAGCGTTTGGGCAGGACTTACCTATGGCTACACCTTC.